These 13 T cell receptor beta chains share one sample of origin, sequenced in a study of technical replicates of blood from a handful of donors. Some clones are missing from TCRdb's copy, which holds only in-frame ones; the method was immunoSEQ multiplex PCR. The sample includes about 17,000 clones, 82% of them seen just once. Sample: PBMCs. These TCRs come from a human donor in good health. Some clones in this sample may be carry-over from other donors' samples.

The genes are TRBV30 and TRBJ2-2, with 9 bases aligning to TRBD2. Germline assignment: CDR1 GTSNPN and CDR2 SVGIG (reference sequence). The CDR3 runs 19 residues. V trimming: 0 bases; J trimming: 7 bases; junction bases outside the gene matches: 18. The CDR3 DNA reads TGTGCCTGGAGTGTAAGGGACTGGCCGGCTAGCGGGACCGACGGGGAGCTGTTTTTT. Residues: CAWSVRDWPASGTDGELFF.

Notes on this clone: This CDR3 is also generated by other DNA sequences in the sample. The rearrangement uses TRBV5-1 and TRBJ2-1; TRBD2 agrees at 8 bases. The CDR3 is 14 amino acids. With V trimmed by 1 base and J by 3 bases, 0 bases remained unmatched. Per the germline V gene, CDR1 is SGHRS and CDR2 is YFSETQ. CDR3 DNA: TGCGCCAGCAGCTTGAGCGGGGGCTACAATGAGCAGTTCTTC. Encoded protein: CASSLSGGYNEQFF.

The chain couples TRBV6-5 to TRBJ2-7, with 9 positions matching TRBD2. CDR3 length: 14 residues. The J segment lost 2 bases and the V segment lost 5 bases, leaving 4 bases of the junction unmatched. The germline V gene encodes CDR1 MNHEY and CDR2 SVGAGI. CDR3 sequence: CASSRTSATYEQYF. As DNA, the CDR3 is TGTGCCAGCAGTCGGACTAGCGCTACCTACGAGCAGTACTTC.

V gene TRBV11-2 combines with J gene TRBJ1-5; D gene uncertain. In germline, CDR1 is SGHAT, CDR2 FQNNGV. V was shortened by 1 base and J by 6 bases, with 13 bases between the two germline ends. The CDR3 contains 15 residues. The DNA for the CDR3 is TGTGCCAGCAGCTTAGGTGGGGAGAATGGTCAGCCCCAGCATTTT. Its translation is CASSLGGENGQPQHF.

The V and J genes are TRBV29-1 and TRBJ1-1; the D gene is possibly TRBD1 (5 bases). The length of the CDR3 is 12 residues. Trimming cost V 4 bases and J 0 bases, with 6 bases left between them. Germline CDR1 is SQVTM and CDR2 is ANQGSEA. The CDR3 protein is CSVAGLNTEAFF. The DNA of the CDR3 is TGCAGCGTTGCAGGGCTGAACACTGAAGCTTTCTTT. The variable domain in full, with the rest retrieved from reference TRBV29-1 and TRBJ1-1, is SAVISQKPSRDICQRGTSLTIQCQVDSQVTMMFWYRQQPGQSLTLIATANQGSEATYESGFVIDKFPISRPNLTFSTLTVSNMSPEDSSIYLCSVAGLNTEAFFGQGTRLTVV.

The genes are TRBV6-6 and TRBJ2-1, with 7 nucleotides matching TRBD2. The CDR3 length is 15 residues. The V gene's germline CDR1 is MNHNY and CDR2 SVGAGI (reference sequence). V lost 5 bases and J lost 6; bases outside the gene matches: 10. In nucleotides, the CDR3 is TGTGCCAGCAGTCGGGTGGGAGGGCCAGGCAATGAGCAGTTCTTC. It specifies CASSRVGGPGNEQFF.

The CDR3 loop is CASSRAKHYYGQNEQFF. The CDR3 coding sequence is TGTGCCAGCAGCCGGGCCAAACACTACTACGGACAAAATGAGCAGTTCTTC. The chain links TRBV4-2 to TRBJ2-1, with D possibly being TRBD1 (5 bases). V was shortened by 4 bases and J by 7 bases, with 23 bases between the two germline ends. This CDR3 has 17 residues. Germline-derived CDR1 and CDR2 are LGHNA and YNFKEQ.

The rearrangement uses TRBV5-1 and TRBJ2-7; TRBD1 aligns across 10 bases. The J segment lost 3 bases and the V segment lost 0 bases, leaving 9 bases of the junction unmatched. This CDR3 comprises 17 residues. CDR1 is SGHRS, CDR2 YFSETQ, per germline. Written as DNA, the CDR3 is TGCGCCAGCAGCTTGGCCGGAAAGACAGGGGGCGTCTACGAGCAGTACTTC. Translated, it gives CASSLAGKTGGVYEQYF.

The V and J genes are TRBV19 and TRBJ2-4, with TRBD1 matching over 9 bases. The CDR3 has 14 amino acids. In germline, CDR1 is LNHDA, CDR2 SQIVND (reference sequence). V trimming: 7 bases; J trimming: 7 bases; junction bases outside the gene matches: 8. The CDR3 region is CASTTGQGSNIQYF. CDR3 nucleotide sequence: TGTGCCAGTACCACGGGACAGGGTAGTAACATTCAGTACTTC.

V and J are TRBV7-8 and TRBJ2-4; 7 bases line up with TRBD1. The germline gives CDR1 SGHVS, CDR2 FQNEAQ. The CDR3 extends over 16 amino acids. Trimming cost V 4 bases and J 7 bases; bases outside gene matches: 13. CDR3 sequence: CASSSRQGNPWNIQYF. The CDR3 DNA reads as TGTGCCAGCAGCTCGAGACAGGGAAACCCCTGGAACATTCAGTACTTC.

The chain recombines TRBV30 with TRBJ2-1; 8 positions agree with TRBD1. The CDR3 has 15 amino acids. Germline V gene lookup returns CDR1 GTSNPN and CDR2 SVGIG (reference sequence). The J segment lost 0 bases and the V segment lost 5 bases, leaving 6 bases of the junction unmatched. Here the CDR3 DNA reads TGTGCCTGGCACAGGGGGGCGGGCTCCTACAATGAGCAGTTCTTC. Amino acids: CAWHRGAGSYNEQFF.

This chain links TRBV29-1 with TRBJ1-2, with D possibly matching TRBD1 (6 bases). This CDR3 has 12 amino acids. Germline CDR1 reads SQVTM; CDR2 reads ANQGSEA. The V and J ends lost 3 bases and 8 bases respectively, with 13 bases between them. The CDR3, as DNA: TGCAGCGTTGATCCGTCAGGGGAGGGCTACACCTTC. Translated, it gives CSVDPSGEGYTF.

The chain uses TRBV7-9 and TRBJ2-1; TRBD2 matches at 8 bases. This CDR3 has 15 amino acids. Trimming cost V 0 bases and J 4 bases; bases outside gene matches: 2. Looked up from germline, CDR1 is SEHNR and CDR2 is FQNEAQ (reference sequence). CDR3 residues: CASSLALAEYNEQFF. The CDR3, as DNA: TGTGCCAGCAGCTTAGCACTAGCGGAATACAATGAGCAGTTCTTC.